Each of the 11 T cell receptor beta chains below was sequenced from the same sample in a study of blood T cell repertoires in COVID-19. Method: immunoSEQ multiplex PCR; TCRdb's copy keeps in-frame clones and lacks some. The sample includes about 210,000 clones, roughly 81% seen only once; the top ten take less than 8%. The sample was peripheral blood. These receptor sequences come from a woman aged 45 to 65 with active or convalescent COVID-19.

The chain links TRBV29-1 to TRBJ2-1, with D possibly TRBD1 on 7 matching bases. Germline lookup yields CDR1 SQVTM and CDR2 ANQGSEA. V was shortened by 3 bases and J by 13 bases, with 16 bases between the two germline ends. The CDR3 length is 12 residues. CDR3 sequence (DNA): TGCAGCGTTGAGGGCGGGACAGAACGTCAGTTCTTC. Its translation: CSVEGGTERQFF.

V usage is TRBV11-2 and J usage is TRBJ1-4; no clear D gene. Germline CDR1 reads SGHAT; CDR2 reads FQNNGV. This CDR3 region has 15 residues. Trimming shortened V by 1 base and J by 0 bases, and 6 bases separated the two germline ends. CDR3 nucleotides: TGTGCCAGCAGCTTAGGCACGGCAACTAATGAAAAACTGTTTTTT. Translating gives CASSLGTATNEKLFF.

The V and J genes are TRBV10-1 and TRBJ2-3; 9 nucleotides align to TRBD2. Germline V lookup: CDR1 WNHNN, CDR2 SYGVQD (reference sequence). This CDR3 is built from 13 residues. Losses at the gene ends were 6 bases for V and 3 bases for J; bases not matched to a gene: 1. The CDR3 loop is CASRTSGTDTQYF. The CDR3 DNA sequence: TGCGCCAGCAGGACTAGCGGAACAGATACGCAGTATTTT.

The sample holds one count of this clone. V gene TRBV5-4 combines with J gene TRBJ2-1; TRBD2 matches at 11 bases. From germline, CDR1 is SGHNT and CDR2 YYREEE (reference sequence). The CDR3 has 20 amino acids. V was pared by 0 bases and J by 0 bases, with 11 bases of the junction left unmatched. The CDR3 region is CASSLAQLAGDYISYNEQFF. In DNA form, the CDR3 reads TGTGCCAGCAGCTTGGCCCAACTAGCGGGGGATTACATCTCCTACAATGAGCAGTTCTTC.

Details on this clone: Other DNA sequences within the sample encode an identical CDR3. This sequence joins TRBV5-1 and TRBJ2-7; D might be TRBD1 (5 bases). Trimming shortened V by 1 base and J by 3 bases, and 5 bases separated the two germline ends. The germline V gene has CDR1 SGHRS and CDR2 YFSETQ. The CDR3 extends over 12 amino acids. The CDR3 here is CASSLQGYEQYF. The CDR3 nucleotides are TGCGCCAGCAGCTTGCAGGGCTACGAGCAGTACTTC.

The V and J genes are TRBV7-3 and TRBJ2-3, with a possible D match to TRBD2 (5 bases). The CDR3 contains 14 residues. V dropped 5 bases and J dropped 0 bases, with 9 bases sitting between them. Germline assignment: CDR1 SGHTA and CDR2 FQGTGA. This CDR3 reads CASSQDWSTDTQYF. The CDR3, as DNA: TGTGCCAGCAGCCAGGACTGGAGCACAGATACGCAGTATTTT.

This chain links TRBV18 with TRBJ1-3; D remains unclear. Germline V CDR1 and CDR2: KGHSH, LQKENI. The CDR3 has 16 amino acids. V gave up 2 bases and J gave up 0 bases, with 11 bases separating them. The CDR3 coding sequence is TGTGCCAGCTCACCATCCCCGATCGGCTCTGGAAACACCATATATTTT. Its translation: CASSPSPIGSGNTIYF.

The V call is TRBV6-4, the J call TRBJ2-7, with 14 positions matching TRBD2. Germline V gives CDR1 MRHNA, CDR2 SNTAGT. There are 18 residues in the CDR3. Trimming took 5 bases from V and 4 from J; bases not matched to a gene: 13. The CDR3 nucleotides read TGTGCCAGCAGTCACGGACTAGCGGGAGGCATCGCTCGTTACGAGCAGTACTTC. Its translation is CASSHGLAGGIARYEQYF.

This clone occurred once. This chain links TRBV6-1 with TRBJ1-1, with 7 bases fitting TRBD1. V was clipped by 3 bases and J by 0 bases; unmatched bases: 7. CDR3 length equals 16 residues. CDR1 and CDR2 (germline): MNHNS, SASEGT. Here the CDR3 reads CASSDPGTALNTEAFF. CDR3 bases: TGTGCCAGCAGTGACCCCGGGACAGCTTTGAACACTGAAGCTTTCTTT.

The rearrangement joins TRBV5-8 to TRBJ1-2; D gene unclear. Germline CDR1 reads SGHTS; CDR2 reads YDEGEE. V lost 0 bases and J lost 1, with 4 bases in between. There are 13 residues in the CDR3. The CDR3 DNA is TGTGCCAGCAGCTTGGTTCGTAACTATGGCTACACCTTC. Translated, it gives CASSLVRNYGYTF.

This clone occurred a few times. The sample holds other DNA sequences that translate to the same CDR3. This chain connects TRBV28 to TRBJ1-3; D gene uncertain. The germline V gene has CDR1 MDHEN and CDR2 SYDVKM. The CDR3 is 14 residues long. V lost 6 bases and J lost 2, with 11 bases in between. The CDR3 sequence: CASSLEATGNTIYF. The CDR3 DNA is TGTGCCAGCAGCTTGGAGGCAACTGGAAACACCATATATTTT.